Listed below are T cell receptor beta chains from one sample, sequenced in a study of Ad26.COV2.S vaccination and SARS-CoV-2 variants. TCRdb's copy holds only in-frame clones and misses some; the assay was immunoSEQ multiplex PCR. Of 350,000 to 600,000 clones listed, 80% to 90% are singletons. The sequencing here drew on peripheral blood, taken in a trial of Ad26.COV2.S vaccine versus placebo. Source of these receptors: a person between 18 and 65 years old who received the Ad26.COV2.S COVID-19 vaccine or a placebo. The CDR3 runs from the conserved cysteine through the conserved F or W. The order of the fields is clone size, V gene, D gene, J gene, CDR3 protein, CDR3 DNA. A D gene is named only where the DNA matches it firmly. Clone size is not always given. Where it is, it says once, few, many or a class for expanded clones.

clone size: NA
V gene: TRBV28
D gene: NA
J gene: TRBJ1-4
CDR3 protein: CASSSSKGSGEKLFF
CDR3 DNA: TGTGCCAGCAGCAGTTCAAAGGGGTCAGGTGAAAAACTGTTTTTT

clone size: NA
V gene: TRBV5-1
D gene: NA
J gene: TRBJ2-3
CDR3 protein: CASSLDGTADTQYF
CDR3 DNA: TGCGCCAGCAGCTTGGATGGAACCGCAGATACGCAGTATTTT

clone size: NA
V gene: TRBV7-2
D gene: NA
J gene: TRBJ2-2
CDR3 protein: CASSQFTGELFF
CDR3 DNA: TGTGCCAGCAGCCAATTCACCGGGGAGCTGTTTTTT

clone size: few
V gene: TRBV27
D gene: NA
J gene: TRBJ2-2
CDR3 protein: CASSSDTGELFF
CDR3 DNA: TGTGCCAGCAGTTCCGATACCGGGGAGCTGTTTTTT

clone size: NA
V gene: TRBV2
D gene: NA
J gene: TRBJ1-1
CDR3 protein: CASSERGGVTEAFF
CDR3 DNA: TGTGCCAGCAGTGAACGTGGAGGGGTGACTGAAGCTTTCTTT

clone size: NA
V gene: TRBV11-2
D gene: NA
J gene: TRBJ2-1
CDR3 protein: CASSLDPGSSYNEQFF
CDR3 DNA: TGTGCCAGCAGCTTAGATCCTGGAAGCTCCTACAATGAGCAGTTCTTC

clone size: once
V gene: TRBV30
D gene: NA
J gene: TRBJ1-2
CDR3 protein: CAWSDGTPPNYGYTF
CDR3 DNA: TGTGCCTGGAGCGACGGGACACCCCCGAATTATGGCTACACCTTC

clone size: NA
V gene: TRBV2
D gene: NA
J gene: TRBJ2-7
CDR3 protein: CASRRGLGEQYF
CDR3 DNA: TGTGCCAGCAGGAGGGGATTGGGTGAGCAGTACTTC

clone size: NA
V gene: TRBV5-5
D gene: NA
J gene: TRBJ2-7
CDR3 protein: CASSLASGAPSYEQYF
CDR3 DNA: TGTGCCAGCAGCTTGGCCTCTGGGGCCCCCTCCTACGAGCAGTACTTC

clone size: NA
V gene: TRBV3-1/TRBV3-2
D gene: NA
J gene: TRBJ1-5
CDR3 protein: CASSQDLSNQPQHF
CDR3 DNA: TGTGCCAGCAGCCAAGATCTTAGCAATCAGCCCCAGCATTTT

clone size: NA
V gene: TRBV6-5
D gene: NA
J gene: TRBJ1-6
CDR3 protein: CASGRISYNSPLHF
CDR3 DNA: TGTGCCAGCGGACGGATCTCCTATAATTCACCCCTCCACTTT

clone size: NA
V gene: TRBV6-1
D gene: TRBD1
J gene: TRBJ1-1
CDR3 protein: CASSDFTGGHTEAFF
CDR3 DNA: TGTGCCAGCAGTGATTTTACAGGGGGCCACACTGAAGCTTTCTTT

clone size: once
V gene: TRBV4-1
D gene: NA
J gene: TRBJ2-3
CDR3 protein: CASSHPQGPKSTDTQYF
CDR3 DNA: TGCGCCAGCAGCCATCCTCAGGGGCCCAAAAGCACAGATACGCAGTATTTT

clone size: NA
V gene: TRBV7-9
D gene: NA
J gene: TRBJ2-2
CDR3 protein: CASSSPAGTNTGELFF
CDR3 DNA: TGTGCCAGCAGCTCCCCCGCAGGAACAAACACCGGGGAGCTGTTTTTT

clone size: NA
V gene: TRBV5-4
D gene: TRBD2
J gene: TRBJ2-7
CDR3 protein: CASSLGLAGGSSYEQYF
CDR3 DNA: TGTGCCAGCAGCTTGGGGCTAGCGGGAGGCTCTTCCTACGAGCAGTACTTC

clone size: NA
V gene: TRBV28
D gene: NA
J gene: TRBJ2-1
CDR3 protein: CASSFGQRQVGEQFF
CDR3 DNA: TGTGCCAGCAGTTTCGGCCAAAGACAAGTCGGTGAGCAGTTCTTC

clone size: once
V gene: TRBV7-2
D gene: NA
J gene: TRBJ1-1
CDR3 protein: CASSFWGDTEAFF
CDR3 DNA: TGTGCCAGCAGCTTTTGGGGGGACACTGAAGCTTTCTTT

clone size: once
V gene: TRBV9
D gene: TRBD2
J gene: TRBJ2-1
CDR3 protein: CASSVVAGGPPSSYNEQFF
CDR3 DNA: TGTGCCAGCAGCGTAGTCGCGGGGGGCCCTCCGAGCTCCTACAATGAGCAGTTCTTC

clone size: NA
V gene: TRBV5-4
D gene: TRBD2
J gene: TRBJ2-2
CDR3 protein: CASSSGLAGGPTGELFF
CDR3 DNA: TGTGCCAGCAGCTCGGGACTAGCGGGGGGGCCCACCGGGGAGCTGTTTTTT

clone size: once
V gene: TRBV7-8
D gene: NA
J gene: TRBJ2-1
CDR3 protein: CASSLAGGGFNEQFF
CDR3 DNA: TGTGCCAGCAGCTTAGCAGGAGGGGGATTTAATGAGCAGTTCTTC

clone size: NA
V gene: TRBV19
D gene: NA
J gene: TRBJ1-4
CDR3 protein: CASSMTARGFNEKLFF
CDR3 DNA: TGTGCCAGTAGTATGACGGCGCGGGGATTTAATGAAAAACTGTTTTTT

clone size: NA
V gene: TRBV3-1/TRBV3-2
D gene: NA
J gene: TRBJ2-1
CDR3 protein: CASSPRSGYEQFF
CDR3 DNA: TGTGCCAGCAGCCCACGTTCCGGCTATGAGCAGTTCTTC